This T cell receptor beta chain comes out of a study of molecular identifiers for immune sequencing clone quantification. Each CDR3 protein is one row after TCRdb ran MiXCR on the PCR reads. Among some 580,000 distinct CDR3 sequences listed, about 25% were seen once. The CDR3 spans 15 residues. Germline CDR1 and CDR2: DFQATT and SNEGSKA (reference sequence). V was pared by 0 bases and J by 6 bases, with 9 bases of the junction left unmatched. A few counts support this clonotype. With 10%, 30% or 50% of RNA, roughly 18,000 to 1,100,000 naive CD8 T cells were sequenced. A CD8+CD4-CCR7+CD45RA+ gate was used to sort naive CD8 T cells.

The sample comprised naive CD8+ T cells from blood, with Jurkat cell RNA spiked in. The sample's subset: FACS-sorted CD8+CD4-CCR7+CD45RA+ naive T cells. This clonotype was sampled from a human donor in good health. Some libraries in this study had Jurkat cell RNA spiked in. V is TRBV20-1 and J is TRBJ2-7, with 9 bases aligning to TRBD1. CDR3: CSARDRDRVPLEQYF. Written as DNA, the CDR3 is TGCAGTGCTAGAGATCGGGACAGGGTCCCCCTCGAGCAGTACTTC.